This T cell receptor (beta chain) was recorded in a study of technical replicates of blood from four donors. Sequencing was performed with immunoSEQ multiplex PCR; in TCRdb, only in-frame clones are kept and a portion is missing. The sample consists of 80,000 to 90,000 clones, approximately 94% of them appearing once. V dropped 3 bases and J dropped 7 bases, with 17 bases sitting between them. The CDR3 covers 14 residues. In germline, CDR1 is SGHRS, CDR2 YFSETQ. This clone was detected a few times. The chain has TRBV5-1 and TRBJ2-7; TRBD1 might be the D (6 bases). The clonotype originates from a human donor in good health. The sequenced material came from T cells isolated from PBMCs. DNA of the CDR3: TGCGCCAGCAGCTCAGGCCCGGGACACGGGGAGCAGTACTTC. This gives the protein CASSSGPGHGEQYF.